This is a list of T cell receptor beta chains from one sample in a study of naive and memory T cell subsets. In TCRdb, the UMI-ligation and nested PCR reads were re-called with MiXCR into one record per CDR3 protein. Among 20,000 to 25,000 distinct CDR3 sequences listed, 7% to 10% were seen once. Sequences were obtained from central memory CD8+ T cells from blood. The receptors derive from a human donor in good health. CDR3s leave out the opening cysteine and the closing phenylalanine or tryptophan. Fields, in order: CDR3 length, V gene, J gene, CDR3 protein.

CDR3 length: 12
V gene: TRBV9
J gene: TRBJ1-4
CDR3 protein: ASSVGGVREKLF

CDR3 length: 11
V gene: TRBV29-1
J gene: TRBJ1-2
CDR3 protein: SVESGANYGYT

CDR3 length: 14
V gene: TRBV20-1
J gene: TRBJ1-1
CDR3 protein: SARDPGRGGNTEAF

CDR3 length: 12
V gene: TRBV28
J gene: TRBJ2-7
CDR3 protein: ASKRDTGTYEQY

CDR3 length: 12
V gene: TRBV20-1
J gene: TRBJ2-1
CDR3 protein: SARLAGPYNEQF

CDR3 length: 11
V gene: TRBV20-1
J gene: TRBJ1-2
CDR3 protein: SALNREKDGYT

CDR3 length: 13
V gene: TRBV28
J gene: TRBJ2-7
CDR3 protein: ASSWMGGSLNEQY

CDR3 length: 11
V gene: TRBV6-4
J gene: TRBJ2-2
CDR3 protein: ASSDAPRGELF

CDR3 length: 11
V gene: TRBV5-1
J gene: TRBJ2-5
CDR3 protein: ASSTGAGETQY

CDR3 length: 15
V gene: TRBV28
J gene: TRBJ2-2
CDR3 protein: ASSFQGTSGSAGELF

CDR3 length: 10
V gene: TRBV5-4
J gene: TRBJ2-1
CDR3 protein: ASSQDYNEQF

CDR3 length: 13
V gene: TRBV30
J gene: TRBJ2-7
CDR3 protein: AWSVLWDSSYEQY

CDR3 length: 13
V gene: TRBV28
J gene: TRBJ2-3
CDR3 protein: ASTMGGQGADTQY

CDR3 length: 12
V gene: TRBV5-1
J gene: TRBJ2-7
CDR3 protein: ASSLAQGVYEQY

CDR3 length: 15
V gene: TRBV4-3
J gene: TRBJ2-2
CDR3 protein: ASSQDRTSARTGELF

CDR3 length: 13
V gene: TRBV28
J gene: TRBJ2-3
CDR3 protein: ASSLAGGLPDTQY

CDR3 length: 12
V gene: TRBV6-2/TRBV6-3
J gene: TRBJ2-6
CDR3 protein: ASSYNSGANVLT

CDR3 length: 11
V gene: TRBV20-1
J gene: TRBJ2-7
CDR3 protein: SASSLAGNEQY

CDR3 length: 17
V gene: TRBV28
J gene: TRBJ2-1
CDR3 protein: ASSLMLAGGLNQGNEQF

CDR3 length: 16
V gene: TRBV21-1
J gene: TRBJ2-2
CDR3 protein: ARGSHPDSLGDTGELF

CDR3 length: 13
V gene: TRBV14
J gene: TRBJ2-7
CDR3 protein: ASSQVRGKIYEQY

CDR3 length: 16
V gene: TRBV20-1
J gene: TRBJ2-7
CDR3 protein: SASYWASGRVDTYEQY

CDR3 length: 13
V gene: TRBV12-3/TRBV12-4
J gene: TRBJ2-1
CDR3 protein: ASSHLGLAYNEQF

CDR3 length: 12
V gene: TRBV10-3
J gene: TRBJ2-7
CDR3 protein: AATSGTSGIKQY

CDR3 length: 11
V gene: TRBV29-1
J gene: TRBJ2-2
CDR3 protein: SVVMKASGELF

CDR3 length: 13
V gene: TRBV19
J gene: TRBJ2-1
CDR3 protein: ASKLAGFSNNEQF

CDR3 length: 12
V gene: TRBV11-2
J gene: TRBJ2-5
CDR3 protein: ASSFPQRGETQY

CDR3 length: 13
V gene: TRBV7-9
J gene: TRBJ2-7
CDR3 protein: ASSFWTGEFYEQY

CDR3 length: 9
V gene: TRBV7-9
J gene: TRBJ2-3
CDR3 protein: ASTPTTTQY

CDR3 length: 11
V gene: TRBV7-9
J gene: TRBJ2-7
CDR3 protein: ASSPRTRYEQY

CDR3 length: 12
V gene: TRBV7-9
J gene: TRBJ2-7
CDR3 protein: ASSPAESSYEQY

CDR3 length: 13
V gene: TRBV21-1
J gene: TRBJ2-7
CDR3 protein: ASLEEGLISYEQY

CDR3 length: 12
V gene: TRBV7-9
J gene: TRBJ2-1
CDR3 protein: ASSLEGEGDEQF

CDR3 length: 14
V gene: TRBV15
J gene: TRBJ2-3
CDR3 protein: ATSRDWVADTDTQY

CDR3 length: 15
V gene: TRBV28
J gene: TRBJ2-1
CDR3 protein: ASSPPGFSGNINEQF

CDR3 length: 11
V gene: TRBV9
J gene: TRBJ2-1
CDR3 protein: ASSVSGNNEQF

CDR3 length: 10
V gene: TRBV6-2/TRBV6-3
J gene: TRBJ1-1
CDR3 protein: ASSYPNTEAF

CDR3 length: 10
V gene: TRBV28
J gene: TRBJ2-1
CDR3 protein: ASSPPTSEPF

CDR3 length: 12
V gene: TRBV19
J gene: TRBJ2-7
CDR3 protein: ASSMLAGPYEQY

CDR3 length: 15
V gene: TRBV6-2/TRBV6-3
J gene: TRBJ2-1
CDR3 protein: ASSYPTGMSSYNEQF

CDR3 length: 12
V gene: TRBV14
J gene: TRBJ2-7
CDR3 protein: ASSHVGLGYEQY

CDR3 length: 11
V gene: TRBV6-4
J gene: TRBJ2-2
CDR3 protein: ASSDSGTGELF

CDR3 length: 14
V gene: TRBV30
J gene: TRBJ1-4
CDR3 protein: AWSVATGVGDEKLF

CDR3 length: 14
V gene: TRBV6-1
J gene: TRBJ2-7
CDR3 protein: ASNPSVEQGNYEQY

CDR3 length: 12
V gene: TRBV29-1
J gene: TRBJ2-1
CDR3 protein: SGTGEEGHDEQF

CDR3 length: 13
V gene: TRBV4-1
J gene: TRBJ1-1
CDR3 protein: ASSLHSFLNTEAF